The T cell receptor beta chain under discussion was sequenced for a study of tumor-infiltrating lymphocytes in primary liver carcinoma (dated by TCRdb to about 2017). The study in broad terms: The five patients, three men and two women aged 30 to 69 years, had hepatocellular carcinoma (four) or combined HCC and intrahepatic cholangiocarcinoma (one). Each sample produced about 3.5 to 8 million productive TCRbeta reads, and read depth showed no significant difference between tissue types. Agilent mRNA microarray profiling was performed on the roughly 25 tumor region samples to relate TCRbeta repertoire diversity to the local molecular phenotype. The tumors of the five patients were staged as T1-T3 N0M0, with maximum diameters ranging from roughly 4.2 to 10 cm. Across five regions of each liver tumor, along with adjacent normal tissue and blood, the study brought together TCRbeta repertoire sequencing, expression microarrays and whole-exome sequencing. TCRbeta repertoire sequencing covered 35 specimens from 5 patients: around 25 tumor regions, 5 adjacent noncancerous liver tissues and 5 peripheral blood samples. Repertoires from technical replicates were highly reproducible, with mean shared-clone rates roughly 0.9 and correlation coefficients above 0.95. What the study reported, not specific to this receptor: Just about 7.5-25% of top clones turned up in all five regions of a tumor, which suggests spatial heterogeneity among tumor-infiltrating T cells. The top 250 clones accounted for a significantly greater share of the repertoire in tumors than in blood (p = 0.039). With just a handful of patients in the study, the authors point out that the findings should be validated in a larger study. Consistent with antigen-driven expansion, pairs of tumor regions showed higher repertoire overlap (mean around 36%) than either tumor-adjacent pairs (around 17%) or tumor-blood pairs (about 14%). Only the TCR beta chain was sequenced, so true repertoire diversity is likely underestimated because unpaired alpha chains were not captured. Since the samples were bulk and unsorted, there was no way to compare CD4+ and CD8+ T cell repertoires.

As encoded in the germline V gene, CDR1 is MNHNS while CDR2 is SASEGT. The trim is 10 bases for V and 4 bases for J, with a gap of 13 bases between the germline ends. The CDR3 holds 12 amino acids from the cysteine to the phenylalanine. The kept DNA is CDR3 alone, 36 bases in frame from the first base. TCRbeta-specific cDNA was reverse-transcribed from 500 ng total RNA using a constant-region primer and ProtoScript II reverse transcriptase. Construction of the TCRbeta libraries relied on three nested rounds of multiplex PCR, following a slightly modified ARM-PCR procedure. Each of the first two PCR rounds ran for approximately 9 cycles and used multiplex TRBV1-TRBV30 forward primers together with a Cbeta reverse primer. A final 25-cycle PCR with Deep VentR polymerase added sample barcodes and Illumina adapters. Before sequencing, amplicons of 200-500 bp were gel-purified using a QIAquick gel extraction kit. An Illumina HiSeq 2500 was used to sequence the TCRbeta amplicons with 250-bp paired-end reads. Per the original workflow: Quality trimming of reads was performed with Trimmomatic v0.33, and paired reads were merged with FLASH v1.2.11 so that full CDR3 sequences could be recovered. V, D and J germline segments were assigned to the rearranged TCRbeta sequences using MiGEC v1.2.1b. Clonotype statistics and Shannon-Wiener diversity indices were computed with VDJtools v1.0.0. Except for diversity analysis, only the 250 most abundant clonotypes of each sample were used in subsequent analyses to reduce sampling bias. The public reads were quality trimmed at Q25 with fastp and then assembled into clones with MiXCR by TCRdb, keeping productive beta chains. Every distinct CDR3 protein forms one entry, paired with its most common genes and DNA. Here the V and J calls rest on TCRdb's processing, not on the authors' analysis. This sample gives approximately 92,000 distinct CDR3 sequences in total; approximately 71% of them show up just once. The ten top clones hold more than 8% of the sample.

As for this clonotype: Its antigen is currently not known. Within one base of it there is no much larger clone, and no base qualities were kept.

Without any cell sorting, total RNA and DNA were co-extracted from roughly 21-30 mg of bulk tissue using the AllPrep DNA/RNA mini kit. Roughly five patients with histopathologically diagnosed primary liver carcinoma underwent surgical resection in China between November 2015 and 2016. At the time of sampling, the patients had chronic HBV infection and had not received any treatment. Each tumor was sampled at five spatially separated regions: the tumor centre plus the superior, inferior, left-lateral and right-lateral poles. Histology showed that every tumor sample contained more than 75% viable tumor cells. Each fresh piece of tumor and adjacent tissue was cut in two, with one half stored in RNAlater at -80 degrees C and the other half sent for histology.

This clonotype was sampled from a woman in her fifties or sixties with primary liver carcinoma and hepatitis B virus infection. The V and J segments used are TRBV6-1 and TRBJ1-1, with the D gene not confidently named. The sequenced sample consisted of liver tumor tissue from sampling region 5. The sample's cell subset or site label is to be understood as: tumor region T5, tumor centre. The nucleotides read TGTGCCAACACTGATAGGGTCACTGAAGCTTTCTTT. Translated, it gives CANTDRVTEAFF.